This T cell receptor beta chain comes out of a study of blood T cells in healthy people across ages. Deletions cut 2 bases from V and 0 bases from J, with 13 bases between. The CDR3 is made up of 16 amino acids. The germline CDR1 and CDR2 sequences are SEHNR and FQNEAQ (reference sequence). Findings and limits, study-wide: The recorded TCR beta diversity per million T cells decreased in a roughly linear manner with age.

Of note for this clonotype: The target antigen is unknown.

A second 7 to 11 cycle PCR used barcoded and J-beta primers. Each of the cDNA molecules was tagged by a template-switch adaptor with 12 random nucleotides. No fewer than 3 million CDR3-containing paired-end reads came from each sample. Each CDR3 protein gets one entry after TCRdb re-called the 5' RACE reads with MiXCR. The repertoire holds around 2 million distinct CDR3 sequences, with approximately 40% as singletons. This TCR was sampled from a human donor in good health. Sequencing used blood. The genes are TRBV7-9 and TRBJ2-5, with D perhaps matching TRBD1 or TRBD2 (6 bases each). This chain's CDR3 is CASSLPRDKYQETQYF. The CDR3 DNA reads TGTGCCAGCAGCTTACCGCGGGACAAGTACCAAGAGACCCAGTACTTC.